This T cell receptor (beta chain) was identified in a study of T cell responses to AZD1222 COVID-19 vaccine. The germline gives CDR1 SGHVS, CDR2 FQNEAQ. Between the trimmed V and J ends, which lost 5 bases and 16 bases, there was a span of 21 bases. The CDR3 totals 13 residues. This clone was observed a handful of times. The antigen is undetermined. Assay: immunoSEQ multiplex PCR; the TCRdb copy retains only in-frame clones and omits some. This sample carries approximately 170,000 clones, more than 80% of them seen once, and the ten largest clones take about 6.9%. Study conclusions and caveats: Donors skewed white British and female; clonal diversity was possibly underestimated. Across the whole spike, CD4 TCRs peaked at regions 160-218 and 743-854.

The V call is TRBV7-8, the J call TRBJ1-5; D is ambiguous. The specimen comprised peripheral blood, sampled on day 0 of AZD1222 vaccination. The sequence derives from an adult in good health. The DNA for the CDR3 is TGTGCCAGCAGCCCATTTGCGGGTGACCAGCTACATTTT. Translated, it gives CASSPFAGDQLHF.